Presented here are 22 T cell receptor beta chains from one specimen sequenced in a study of blood T cells in healthy people across ages. For the second PCR, which ran for 7 to 11 cycles, a sample-barcoded 5' primer and a J-beta primer mix were used. TCRdb recomputed calls from the 5' RACE reads with MiXCR, one row per CDR3 protein. The top ten clones hold about 6.3% of a sample with about 1.4 million distinct CDR3 sequences, around 59% of them seen once. The sample comprised blood. Receptors were obtained from a young man in good health.

This clonotype was detected a few times. V is TRBV13 and J is TRBJ2-6; 8 positions match TRBD1. The germline V gene encodes CDR1 PRHDT and CDR2 FYEKMQ (reference sequence). This CDR3 has 19 residues. The trim removed 5 bases at V and 0 bases at J, leaving 12 bases unmatched. CDR3 sequence reads: CASSRTFGQGYSGANVLTF. In DNA form, the CDR3 reads TGTGCCAGCAGCCGAACCTTCGGACAGGGATACTCTGGGGCCAACGTCCTGACTTTC.

A few counts support this clonotype. The CDR3 loop reads CSVEASGSNYEQYF. The CDR3, as DNA: TGCAGCGTTGAGGCTAGCGGGAGTAACTACGAGCAGTACTTC. The rearrangement uses TRBV29-1 and TRBJ2-7; 10 nucleotides agree with TRBD2. This CDR3 has 14 amino acids. CDR1 SQVTM and CDR2 ANQGSEA come from the germline V gene. The junction had 5 bases not matched to a gene; V was cut back by 3 bases and J by 3 bases.

This chain joins TRBV12-3 or TRBV12-4 and TRBJ2-7, with D tentatively TRBD2 (5 bases). The CDR3 is made up of 15 amino acids. Trimming left V 4 bases short and J 3 bases short, with 16 bases between. The chain's CDR3 is CASSSPPGEGYEQYF. CDR3 nucleotides: TGTGCCAGCAGTTCCCCCCCGGGTGAGGGCTACGAGCAGTACTTC.

The genes are TRBV6-5 and TRBJ2-2; 10 bases are shared with TRBD2. The J segment lost 6 bases and the V segment lost 0 bases, leaving 10 bases of the junction unmatched. The CDR3 spans 18 residues. CDR1 and CDR2 (germline): MNHEY, SVGAGI. In nucleotides, the CDR3 is TGTGCCAGCAGTTACTCGAGCCCTAGCGGGAGTTTTGCCGGGGAGCTGTTTTTT. It specifies CASSYSSPSGSFAGELFF.

This clonotype was picked up many times. With a much larger clone just one base away, this may be a read error. The chain carries TRBV25-1 and TRBJ2-6; no reliable D call. This CDR3 has 13 residues. Germline values: CDR1 MGHDK, CDR2 SYGVNS. V shed 5 bases and J shed 0 bases, with 2 bases lying between them. Here the CDR3 reads CASSTSGANVLTF. The DNA of the CDR3 is TGTGCCAGCAGTACCTCTGGGGCCAACGTCCTGACTTTC.

The V gene is TRBV4-3, the J gene TRBJ2-5; D is possibly TRBD2 (6 bases). This CDR3 contains 14 residues. V shed 1 base and J shed 5 bases, with 11 bases lying between them. Germline CDR1 LGHNA, CDR2 YSLEER. The CDR3 is CASSQGLAMETQYF. In nucleotides, the CDR3 is TGCGCCAGCAGCCAAGGGCTAGCGATGGAGACCCAGTACTTC.

About this clonotype itself: At one boundary the junction diverges from the germline segment, which might be a read error. The J gene is TRBJ2-4, the V gene TRBV7-2; 8 bases are a match to TRBD2. The CDR3 sequence is 17 residues long. The germline gives CDR1 SGHTA, CDR2 FQGNSA. The CDR3 DNA follows: TGTGACAGCAGCTTAGAGACCGGGGGGGTCCCCAAAAACATTCAGTACTTC. It codes for CDSSLETGGVPKNIQYF.

This clonotype has at least ten counts. The chain carries TRBV7-2 and TRBJ1-6, with 7 bases identical to TRBD1. Germline V CDR1 and CDR2: SGHTA, FQGNSA. Trimming removed 0 bases from V and 9 bases from J; junction bases left unmatched: 5. The CDR3 consists of 15 residues. Here the CDR3 reads CASSLARGRGSPLHF. DNA for the CDR3: TGTGCCAGCAGCTTAGCGAGGGGGCGAGGTTCACCCCTCCACTTT.

The count of this clonotype is one. The chain has TRBV28 and TRBJ2-1, with a tentative D call TRBD2 (5 bases). This CDR3 region has 11 residues. Trimming removed 10 bases at V and 6 bases at J, with 10 bases between. Per the germline V gene, CDR1 is MDHEN and CDR2 is SYDVKM. The CDR3 DNA reads as TGTGCCACCCACCGGGGCAATGAGCAGTTCTTC. The encoded protein is CATHRGNEQFF.

A few counts support this clonotype. The chain combines TRBV29-1 with TRBJ2-1; the D is unclear. Germline CDR1 is SQVTM and CDR2 is ANQGSEA. There are 12 residues in the CDR3. Trimming removed 5 bases at V and 10 bases at J, with 15 bases between. CDR3 sequence (DNA): TGCAGCGTTCAAATCAGTGGCTGGGAGCAGTTCTTC. Protein product: CSVQISGWEQFF.

This sequence joins TRBV19 and TRBJ1-1; D unresolved. Deletions cut 6 bases from V and 2 bases from J, with 16 bases between. Germline V CDR1 and CDR2: LNHDA, SQIVND (reference sequence). CDR3 length: 15 amino acids. The CDR3 DNA reads as TGTGCCAGTAGGGCCCTATCCGACGGAAACACTGAAGCTTTCTTT. It encodes CASRALSDGNTEAFF.

V gene TRBV10-3 combines with J gene TRBJ1-2; D call uncertain. Per the germline V gene, CDR1 is ENHRY and CDR2 is SYGVKD. Trimming removed 4 bases from V and 2 bases from J, with 14 bases in between. The CDR3 covers 15 residues. CDR3 sequence (DNA): TGTGCCATCAGTGCCGCGGACGGGATGAACTATGGCTACACCTTC. This codes for CAISAADGMNYGYTF.

The chain joins TRBV6-5 to TRBJ2-2; 7 nucleotides match TRBD2. The CDR3 consists of 15 residues. Germline V gives CDR1 MNHEY, CDR2 SVGAGI. After removal of 6 bases from V and 0 bases from J, the junction contained 4 bases not matched to a gene. CDR3 sequence (DNA): TGTGCCAGCAGGGCGGGACTACCGAACACCGGGGAGCTGTTTTTT. Amino acid sequence: CASRAGLPNTGELFF.

The count of this clonotype is one. The chain couples TRBV7-9 to TRBJ1-2; D may be TRBD1 (5 bases). The CDR3 is 16 residues long. V lost 0 bases, J lost 4 bases, and 15 bases lay in between. Germline V gene data show CDR1 as SEHNR and CDR2 as FQNEAQ (reference sequence). The CDR3 here is CASSLALQGSGYGYTF. CDR3 bases: TGTGCCAGCAGCTTAGCCCTCCAGGGTAGTGGCTATGGCTACACCTTC.

The gene calls are TRBV27 and TRBJ2-7; maybe TRBD2 (7 bases). Germline-derived CDR1 and CDR2 are MNHEY and SMNVEV (reference sequence). The CDR3 loop spans 14 amino acids. The germline V and J ends were trimmed by 6 bases and 3 bases, with 15 bases remaining between them. The CDR3 reads CASRTIGGGYEQYF. For the CDR3, the DNA is TGTGCCAGCAGAACGATAGGGGGGGGCTACGAGCAGTACTTC.

The table lists this clonotype with a few counts. The chain's CDR3 is CASSEWGDSSTDTQYF. CDR3 coding DNA: TGTGCCAGCAGCGAGTGGGGGGATTCTAGCACAGATACGCAGTATTTT. This sequence joins TRBV7-2 and TRBJ2-3, with D possibly being TRBD2 (6 bases). The CDR3 consists of 16 residues. CDR1 SGHTA and CDR2 FQGNSA come from the germline V gene. V lost 5 bases and J 0 bases, leaving 15 bases between the germline ends. The full variable domain, in which reference TRBV7-2 and TRBJ2-3 provide the parts outside the CDR3, is GAGVSQSPSNKVTEKGKDVELRCDPISGHTALYWYRQSLGQGLEFLIYFQGNSAPDKSGLPSDRFSAERTGGSVSTLTIQRTQQEDSAVYLCASSEWGDSSTDTQYFGPGTRLTVL.

J is TRBJ1-1 and V is TRBV15, with TRBD1 matching 7 bases. The CDR3 contains 17 residues. V trimming: 0 bases; J trimming: 1 base; junction bases outside the gene matches: 8. Germline values: CDR1 LNHNV, CDR2 YYDKDF (reference sequence). The CDR3 DNA reads TGTGCCACCAGCAGAGATCGGGCGGGGGACAGGAACACTGAAGCTTTCTTT. Its protein product is CATSRDRAGDRNTEAFF.

V usage is TRBV4-1 and J usage is TRBJ1-2, with 10 nucleotides matching TRBD1. The CDR3 is 16 amino acids. The V gene's germline CDR1 is MGHRA and CDR2 YSYEKL. V dropped 1 base and J dropped 7; count of bases not matched to a gene: 9. Here the CDR3 reads CASSQVGQGGGRGYTF. The DNA for the CDR3 is TGCGCCAGCAGCCAAGTAGGACAGGGGGGCGGCCGTGGCTACACCTTC.

V usage is TRBV20-1 and J usage is TRBJ2-7, with D unresolved. The last part of the DNA fits TRBJ2-1 better; the J call may be wrong. The CDR3 contains 13 residues. CDR1 and CDR2 (germline): DFQATT, SNEGSKA (reference sequence). The CDR3 spells CSARAPNYNEQFF. The CDR3 DNA sequence: TGCAGTGCTAGAGCACCCAACTACAATGAGCAGTTCTTC.

The genes are TRBV3-1 and TRBJ2-5; D might be TRBD1 (6 bases). CDR1 and CDR2 (germline): LGHDT, YNNKEL (reference sequence). The CDR3 is 16 amino acids. V gave up 0 bases and J gave up 4 bases, with 15 bases separating them. CDR3 sequence: CASSQDQGTNLETQYF. DNA for the CDR3: TGTGCCAGCAGCCAAGATCAGGGGACAAATTTAGAGACCCAGTACTTC.

In regard to this clonotype: An end of the junction does not agree with germline; a read error may underlie this. The chain joins TRBV7-9 to TRBJ2-7; perhaps TRBD1 as D (6 bases). Germline V gene lookup returns CDR1 SEHNR and CDR2 FQNEAQ (reference sequence). The CDR3 loop spans 15 amino acids. CDR3 in amino acids: CASSHPTGYTYEQYF. The CDR3 region has the DNA TGCGCCAGCAGCCATCCGACAGGCTACACCTACGAGCAGTACTTC.

The chain recombines TRBV11-2 with TRBJ1-1; 10 nucleotides align to TRBD1. CDR3 length: 18 residues. Germline values: CDR1 SGHAT, CDR2 FQNNGV. V trimming: 0 bases; J trimming: 0 bases; junction bases outside the gene matches: 7. CDR3 DNA sequence: TGTGCCAGCAGCTTAGATTTAAGGGACAGGGGCCTGAACACTGAAGCTTTCTTT. Translating it yields CASSLDLRDRGLNTEAFF.